The text below deals with one T cell receptor (beta chain). Its antigen is currently unknown. Quantitative 5'-RACE with molecular barcodes generated TCR beta libraries. TCRdb recomputed calls from the 5' RACE reads with MiXCR, one row per CDR3 protein. Here the sample spans almost 400,000 distinct CDR3 sequences, about a fifth being singletons. The entry originates in a study of CD8 T cells in ankylosing spondylitis. Study-wide results and caveats: Matched ankylosing spondylitis synovial fluid reportedly contained a significantly enriched population of disease-linked clones. Earlier reports found some motif variants in synovial fluid and blood in reactive arthritis. Ankylosing spondylitis blood seemed to carry a telltale TCR beta motif made of seven or eight highly homologous variants. Disease-linked clones proved CD8+ and comparatively uncommon in peripheral blood.

CDR3 length equals 13 residues. Germline V gene lookup returns CDR1 SGHAT and CDR2 FQNNGV. Trimming cost V 6 bases and J 7 bases; bases outside gene matches: 6. The receptor's source is a male donor with ankylosing spondylitis. Sequenced input: blood, either unsorted or a sorted T cell fraction (not recorded which). The chain recombines TRBV11-2 with TRBJ1-1; 9 bases fit TRBD1. CDR3 sequence reads: CASRRQGVGEAFF. The CDR3 nucleotides read TGTGCCAGCAGACGACAGGGGGTGGGTGAAGCTTTCTTT.